These T cell receptor beta chains were read from a single sample in a study of spatial heterogeneity in lung cancer. From the 5' RACE reads, TCRdb called clonotypes with MiXCR, one entry per CDR3 protein. The table lists around 92,000 distinct CDR3 sequences, about 12% of them singletons. The material was PBMCs, obtained at surgery. All receptors come from a male donor with early-stage non-small cell lung cancer. Each CDR3 is given with its conserved first and last residue. Fields, in order: clone size, D gene, J gene, V gene, CDR3 DNA, CDR3 protein. D genes are given only for firm matches. Clone size is stated in some rows and not others, as once, few, many or a class when expanded.

clone size: few
D gene: -
J gene: TRBJ1-1
V gene: TRBV7-2
CDR3 DNA: TGTGCCAGCAGCTTAGTGCCCGTAGGCAGCGAAGCTTTCTTT
CDR3 protein: CASSLVPVGSEAFF

clone size: -
D gene: -
J gene: TRBJ1-6
V gene: TRBV12-3/TRBV12-4
CDR3 DNA: TGTGCCAGCAGGGGGAGGAATTCACCCCTCCACTTT
CDR3 protein: CASRGRNSPLHF

clone size: many
D gene: -
J gene: TRBJ1-4
V gene: TRBV7-9
CDR3 DNA: TGTGCCAGCAGCTTAGGGCAGGGAAGTGAAAAACTGTTTTTT
CDR3 protein: CASSLGQGSEKLFF

clone size: -
D gene: TRBD2
J gene: TRBJ2-1
V gene: TRBV6-2/TRBV6-3
CDR3 DNA: TGTGCCAGCAGGCCTAGCGGGAGTAGAGATGACCAGTTCTTC
CDR3 protein: CASRPSGSRDDQFF

clone size: -
D gene: -
J gene: TRBJ2-7
V gene: TRBV3-1
CDR3 DNA: TGTGCCAGCAGCCATACCCGACTGGAAGGGGGGACGGAGCAGTACTTC
CDR3 protein: CASSHTRLEGGTEQYF

clone size: few
D gene: -
J gene: TRBJ2-5
V gene: TRBV6-6
CDR3 DNA: TGTGCCAGCAGCTCAGGGATGGAGACCCAGTACTTC
CDR3 protein: CASSSGMETQYF

clone size: -
D gene: -
J gene: TRBJ2-4
V gene: TRBV6-2/TRBV6-3
CDR3 DNA: TGTGCCAGCGGCCTCCCCGCCAAAAACATTCAGTACTTC
CDR3 protein: CASGLPAKNIQYF

clone size: few
D gene: TRBD1
J gene: TRBJ2-7
V gene: TRBV3-1
CDR3 DNA: TGTGCCAGCAGCCACGCGGGACAGGGGATAGGAGAGCAGTACTTC
CDR3 protein: CASSHAGQGIGEQYF

clone size: few
D gene: -
J gene: TRBJ2-1
V gene: TRBV19
CDR3 DNA: TGTGCCAGTAGTATATGGCGGGCCTCCTACAATGAGCAGTTCTTC
CDR3 protein: CASSIWRASYNEQFF

clone size: -
D gene: -
J gene: TRBJ1-1
V gene: TRBV3-1
CDR3 DNA: TGTGCCAGCAGCCCCTTACTTAGACAGTTTATATGGACTGAAGCTTTCTTT
CDR3 protein: CASSPLLRQFIWTEAFF

clone size: few
D gene: -
J gene: TRBJ2-7
V gene: TRBV5-1
CDR3 DNA: TGCGCCAGCAGCTTGCAGTCGGGGGTCTCCTACGAGCAGTACTTC
CDR3 protein: CASSLQSGVSYEQYF

clone size: few
D gene: TRBD1
J gene: TRBJ2-7
V gene: TRBV5-1
CDR3 DNA: TGCGCCAGCAGCCCCCCCGGGACAGGTACCTACGAGCAGTACTTC
CDR3 protein: CASSPPGTGTYEQYF

clone size: -
D gene: -
J gene: TRBJ2-1
V gene: TRBV9
CDR3 DNA: TGTGCCAGCAGCTTTGCGGATGAGCAGTTCTTC
CDR3 protein: CASSFADEQFF

clone size: many
D gene: -
J gene: TRBJ2-6
V gene: TRBV20-1
CDR3 DNA: TGCAGTGCTAGACCCCCGGGGGAGTCTTCTGGGGCCAACGTCCTGACTTTC
CDR3 protein: CSARPPGESSGANVLTF

clone size: few
D gene: -
J gene: TRBJ2-1
V gene: TRBV5-1
CDR3 DNA: TGCGCCAGCAGTCAGGGACGGAACAATGAGCAGTTCTTC
CDR3 protein: CASSQGRNNEQFF

clone size: many
D gene: -
J gene: TRBJ1-6
V gene: TRBV10-2
CDR3 DNA: TGCGCCAGCAACTCCGGGACGTATGATTCACCCCTCCACTTT
CDR3 protein: CASNSGTYDSPLHF

clone size: -
D gene: TRBD2
J gene: TRBJ2-7
V gene: TRBV7-2
CDR3 DNA: TGTGCCAGCAGCTTGGCCGGGACTAGCGGCCCCCCCCTCAAGCAGTACTTC
CDR3 protein: CASSLAGTSGPPLKQYF

clone size: few
D gene: TRBD2
J gene: TRBJ2-1
V gene: TRBV27
CDR3 DNA: TGTGCCAGCAGTTTCACGACTAGCGGGGGGGCTGAGCAGTTCTTC
CDR3 protein: CASSFTTSGGAEQFF

clone size: many
D gene: -
J gene: TRBJ1-1
V gene: TRBV6-2/TRBV6-3
CDR3 DNA: TGTGCCAGCAGTTACGGGCAGGACATGAACACTGAAGCTTTCTTT
CDR3 protein: CASSYGQDMNTEAFF

clone size: -
D gene: -
J gene: TRBJ2-1
V gene: TRBV4-2
CDR3 DNA: TGTGCCAGCAGCCCGACCGTCGATTCCTACAATGAGCAGTTCTTC
CDR3 protein: CASSPTVDSYNEQFF

clone size: many
D gene: TRBD1
J gene: TRBJ2-7
V gene: TRBV6-2/TRBV6-3
CDR3 DNA: TGTGCCAGCAGTTACCGTCAGGGGGAAACCTACGAGCAGTACTTC
CDR3 protein: CASSYRQGETYEQYF

clone size: few
D gene: TRBD2
J gene: TRBJ2-3
V gene: TRBV7-8
CDR3 DNA: TGTGCCAGCAGCCTAGGCTCAGCGGGGGCTGCAGATACGCAGTATTTT
CDR3 protein: CASSLGSAGAADTQYF

clone size: few
D gene: -
J gene: TRBJ1-3
V gene: TRBV6-1
CDR3 DNA: TGTGCCAGCAGGCTCCCGGGGCCCTCTGGAAACACCATATATTTT
CDR3 protein: CASRLPGPSGNTIYF

clone size: few
D gene: TRBD2
J gene: TRBJ2-1
V gene: TRBV6-2/TRBV6-3
CDR3 DNA: TGTGCCAGCAGCTTATCCTCTAGCGGGGGGGCACAGGCCTACAATGAGCAGTTCTTC
CDR3 protein: CASSLSSSGGAQAYNEQFF

clone size: few
D gene: -
J gene: TRBJ2-7
V gene: TRBV24-1
CDR3 DNA: TGTGCCACCTCCGGAGGTCGAGGGTTGGACGAGCAGTACTTC
CDR3 protein: CATSGGRGLDEQYF

clone size: -
D gene: -
J gene: TRBJ2-2
V gene: TRBV7-3
CDR3 DNA: TGTGCCAGCAGCTTAAGCGCCACCGGGGAGCTGTTTTTT
CDR3 protein: CASSLSATGELFF

clone size: -
D gene: -
J gene: TRBJ1-2
V gene: TRBV2
CDR3 DNA: TGTGCCAGCAGTGGCGGGGTTTATGGCTACACCTTC
CDR3 protein: CASSGGVYGYTF

clone size: few
D gene: TRBD1
J gene: TRBJ1-4
V gene: TRBV28
CDR3 DNA: TGTGCCAGCAGTCCCCAGGGGGGAATTAATGAAAAACTGTTTTTT
CDR3 protein: CASSPQGGINEKLFF

clone size: many
D gene: -
J gene: TRBJ2-3
V gene: TRBV5-1
CDR3 DNA: TGCGCCAGCAGCTCGACGGACGTGGCGCAGTATTTT
CDR3 protein: CASSSTDVAQYF

clone size: few
D gene: TRBD1
J gene: TRBJ1-3
V gene: TRBV25-1
CDR3 DNA: TGTGCCAGCAGTGAACGGACAGGGAGCTTGACTGGAAACACCATATATTTT
CDR3 protein: CASSERTGSLTGNTIYF

clone size: few
D gene: -
J gene: TRBJ2-2
V gene: TRBV27
CDR3 DNA: TGTGCCAGCAGTTTTAGGTCAGAGAGCACCGGGGAGCTGTTTTTT
CDR3 protein: CASSFRSESTGELFF

clone size: few
D gene: -
J gene: TRBJ2-3
V gene: TRBV6-6
CDR3 DNA: TGTGCCAGCAGACACCAGCGAACAGATACGCAGTATTTT
CDR3 protein: CASRHQRTDTQYF

clone size: -
D gene: TRBD1
J gene: TRBJ1-5
V gene: TRBV6-2/TRBV6-3
CDR3 DNA: TGTGCCAGCAGTTACTCGAGATCGGACAGGGAGCAAAGCAATCAGCCCCAGCATTTT
CDR3 protein: CASSYSRSDREQSNQPQHF

clone size: -
D gene: -
J gene: TRBJ2-2
V gene: TRBV5-6
CDR3 DNA: TGTGCCAGCAGCAGAAGGGGGATCAACACCGGGGAGCTGTTTTTT
CDR3 protein: CASSRRGINTGELFF

clone size: few
D gene: -
J gene: TRBJ2-3
V gene: TRBV9
CDR3 DNA: TGTGCCAGCAGCGTAGACAGTAGGGCAGATACGCAGTATTTT
CDR3 protein: CASSVDSRADTQYF

clone size: -
D gene: -
J gene: TRBJ2-7
V gene: TRBV29-1
CDR3 DNA: TGCAGCGTTGTCTTCGGCAGGGGCTCCTACGAGCAGTACTTC
CDR3 protein: CSVVFGRGSYEQYF

clone size: few
D gene: TRBD1
J gene: TRBJ1-2
V gene: TRBV12-3/TRBV12-4
CDR3 DNA: TGTGCCAGCAGTCCGGGACAGGGGGCATATGGCTACACCTTC
CDR3 protein: CASSPGQGAYGYTF

clone size: -
D gene: -
J gene: TRBJ2-1
V gene: TRBV20-1
CDR3 DNA: TGCAGTGCGGGACGCCCGGGACGGGGGAATGAGCAGTTCTTC
CDR3 protein: CSAGRPGRGNEQFF

clone size: many
D gene: TRBD1
J gene: TRBJ2-3
V gene: TRBV5-1
CDR3 DNA: TGCGCCAGCAGCGGGGCGACAGGGGGCCCAGATACGCAGTATTTT
CDR3 protein: CASSGATGGPDTQYF

clone size: few
D gene: TRBD2
J gene: TRBJ2-1
V gene: TRBV7-8
CDR3 DNA: TGTGCCAGCAGGTCAACTAGCGGGAGGGCCACTGAGCAGTTCTTC
CDR3 protein: CASRSTSGRATEQFF

clone size: many
D gene: -
J gene: TRBJ1-5
V gene: TRBV28
CDR3 DNA: TGTGCCAGCAGCAGGGACCTGCTCTACGCGGGCAATCAGCCCCAGCATTTT
CDR3 protein: CASSRDLLYAGNQPQHF

clone size: many
D gene: -
J gene: TRBJ2-2
V gene: TRBV29-1
CDR3 DNA: TGCAGCGTTCCAGCCCCCGGGTACACCGGGGAGCTGTTTTTT
CDR3 protein: CSVPAPGYTGELFF

clone size: few
D gene: -
J gene: TRBJ1-3
V gene: TRBV10-3
CDR3 DNA: TGTGCCATCAGTGAAAGGGCCACCGGCTCTGGAAACACCATATATTTT
CDR3 protein: CAISERATGSGNTIYF

clone size: -
D gene: -
J gene: TRBJ1-1
V gene: TRBV20-1
CDR3 DNA: TGCAGTGCTAGGAGGGTGAACACTGAAGCTTTCTTT
CDR3 protein: CSARRVNTEAFF

clone size: once
D gene: TRBD1
J gene: TRBJ2-7
V gene: TRBV5-1
CDR3 DNA: TGCGCCAGCAGCGAACCGGGACAGACCCACGAGCAGTACTTC
CDR3 protein: CASSEPGQTHEQYF

clone size: few
D gene: -
J gene: TRBJ1-1
V gene: TRBV6-2/TRBV6-3
CDR3 DNA: TGTGCCAGCAGTTATCCAGGGATCACTGAAGCTTTCTTT
CDR3 protein: CASSYPGITEAFF

clone size: -
D gene: TRBD1
J gene: TRBJ1-1
V gene: TRBV14
CDR3 DNA: TGTGCCAGCAGCCAAGATCGCGGGACAGGGACGAACACTGAAGCTTTCTTT
CDR3 protein: CASSQDRGTGTNTEAFF

clone size: many
D gene: -
J gene: TRBJ1-1
V gene: TRBV20-1
CDR3 DNA: TGCAGTGCTAGAGCCGGAGTGAACACTGAAGCTTTCTTT
CDR3 protein: CSARAGVNTEAFF

clone size: -
D gene: TRBD2
J gene: TRBJ2-1
V gene: TRBV6-6
CDR3 DNA: TGTGCCGGGACTAGCGGGAGTCGAAATGAGCAGTTCTTC
CDR3 protein: CAGTSGSRNEQFF

clone size: many
D gene: -
J gene: TRBJ1-5
V gene: TRBV7-3
CDR3 DNA: TGTGCCAGCAGCCTCCTTAACCGGGCTGGGGGCAATCAGCCCCAGCATTTT
CDR3 protein: CASSLLNRAGGNQPQHF

clone size: few
D gene: -
J gene: TRBJ2-3
V gene: TRBV7-9
CDR3 DNA: TGTGCCAGCAGTCATAGACGGGGCACAGATACGCAGTATTTT
CDR3 protein: CASSHRRGTDTQYF

clone size: many
D gene: -
J gene: TRBJ2-2
V gene: TRBV7-8
CDR3 DNA: TGTGCCAGCAGCTTACACCCCAGCGGCAGCGCCACCGGGGAGCTGTTTTTT
CDR3 protein: CASSLHPSGSATGELFF

clone size: -
D gene: -
J gene: TRBJ2-3
V gene: TRBV11-1
CDR3 DNA: TGTGCCAGCAGCTTACCCCGTGGAGGAGGGAGGAAGACAGATACGCAGTATTTT
CDR3 protein: CASSLPRGGGRKTDTQYF

clone size: many
D gene: -
J gene: TRBJ2-5
V gene: TRBV6-5
CDR3 DNA: TGTGCCAGCAACGATAATCGAGGGGCCCGAGAGACCCAGTACTTC
CDR3 protein: CASNDNRGARETQYF

clone size: few
D gene: TRBD2
J gene: TRBJ2-2
V gene: TRBV20-1
CDR3 DNA: TGCAGTGCTGGTAGCGGGAGCCCCGGGGAGCTGTTTTTT
CDR3 protein: CSAGSGSPGELFF